Each of the 22 T cell receptor beta chains below was sequenced from the same sample in a study of identical twins. MiXCR was run by TCRdb on the 5' RACE reads, yielding one entry per CDR3 protein. Of 600,000 to 850,000 distinct CDR3 sequences listed, about 18% are singletons. These data were also reused for a study on T cells expressing NK-cell markers.

The source material was PBMCs. These receptors all come from a young woman in good health.

In this sample, this clonotype turned up a few times. This chain links TRBV5-6 with TRBJ2-7; D is possibly TRBD2 (5 bases). Trimming removed 2 bases from V and 0 bases from J, with 15 bases in between. Germline CDR1 is SGHDT and CDR2 is YYEEEE. The CDR3 totals 16 residues. The CDR3 region has the DNA TGTGCCAGCAGCTTTAACGGAGGCAGAACCTCCTACGAGCAGTACTTC. Translated, it gives CASSFNGGRTSYEQYF.

The rearrangement links TRBV20-1 to TRBJ2-7; TRBD2 matches at 11 bases. CDR3 length equals 14 residues. V trimming: 6 bases; J trimming: 7 bases; junction bases outside the gene matches: 11. The germline CDR1 and CDR2 sequences are DFQATT and SNEGSKA (reference sequence). The CDR3 DNA sequence: TGCAGTGCCACCATAGCGGGAGGGCCCTGGGAGCAGTACTTC. Encoded protein: CSATIAGGPWEQYF.

The table lists this clonotype with a few counts. The chain is built from TRBV25-1 and TRBJ2-3; 8 bases agree with TRBD2. V lost 3 bases to trimming and J lost 5 bases; unmatched junction nucleotides: 7. Germline loops: CDR1 MGHDK, CDR2 SYGVNS. The CDR3 contains 15 residues. The CDR3 DNA reads as TGTGCCAGCAGTGATTCAGCGGGAGAAAGAGATACGCAGTATTTT. Its translation: CASSDSAGERDTQYF.

The chain has TRBV5-1 and TRBJ2-7; 7 bases align to TRBD1. Germline V CDR1 and CDR2: SGHRS, YFSETQ. V was pared by 1 base and J by 5 bases, with 9 bases of the junction left unmatched. This CDR3 is 15 amino acids long. The CDR3 is CASSLWETGRDEQYF. The CDR3 bases are TGCGCCAGCAGCTTGTGGGAGACAGGGCGCGACGAGCAGTACTTC.

The rearrangement joins TRBV5-1 to TRBJ2-5; tentative D call: TRBD2 (5 bases). Trimming took 0 bases from V and 3 from J, leaving 15 bases between them. This CDR3 is 16 amino acids long. Germline lookup yields CDR1 SGHRS and CDR2 YFSETQ. CDR3 sequence: CASSLGGLFAEETQYF. In DNA, the CDR3 is TGCGCCAGCAGCTTGGGCGGGCTGTTCGCAGAAGAGACCCAGTACTTC. Filled out from reference TRBV5-1 and TRBJ2-5, the complete variable domain reads KAGVTQTPRYLIKTRGQQVTLSCSPISGHRSVSWYQQTPGQGLQFLFEYFSETQRNKGNFPGRFSGRQFSNSRSEMNVSTLELGDSALYLCASSLGGLFAEETQYFGPGTRLLVL.

This clonotype has ten or more counts. This rearrangement joins TRBV12-3 or TRBV12-4 to TRBJ2-7; tentative D call: TRBD1 (6 bases). V gave up 8 bases and J gave up 3 bases, with 11 bases separating them. The CDR3 runs 12 residues. The CDR3 bases are TGTGCCAGCGGCCCAGGGGTCTACGAGCAGTACTTC. Its translation is CASGPGVYEQYF.

This clonotype appeared a few times. The genes are TRBV5-6 and TRBJ2-1, with 8 bases matching TRBD2. This CDR3 contains 18 residues. Germline CDR1 reads SGHDT; CDR2 reads YYEEEE. The trim removed 6 bases at V and 6 bases at J, leaving 20 bases unmatched. The CDR3: CASTRGVASGRKGNEQFF. The DNA for the CDR3 is TGTGCCAGCACCCGGGGTGTGGCGAGCGGGAGAAAGGGCAATGAGCAGTTCTTC.

The CDR3 spells CASSKRGGDGNQPQHF. The CDR3 DNA sequence: TGTGCCAGCAGTAAACGGGGGGGGGACGGCAATCAGCCCCAGCATTTT. The V and J genes are TRBV12-3 or TRBV12-4 and TRBJ1-5; D perhaps matches TRBD1 (5 bases). The CDR3 has 16 residues. V lost 5 bases, J lost 2 bases, and 16 bases lay in between.

This rearrangement joins TRBV6-2 or TRBV6-3 to TRBJ1-2; D unresolved. The germline V and J ends were trimmed by 5 bases and 6 bases, with 16 bases remaining between them. CDR3 length: 14 amino acids. The germline V gene encodes CDR1 MNHEY and CDR2 SVGEGT. CDR3 nucleotides: TGTGCCAGCAGTCTGACCGGCGTGGAGGATGGCTACACCTTC. It yields the protein CASSLTGVEDGYTF.

This chain uses TRBV7-9 with TRBJ2-7; TRBD2 matches 8 bases. Germline assignment: CDR1 SEHNR and CDR2 FQNEAQ (reference sequence). This CDR3 comprises 15 residues. V gave up 4 bases and J gave up 5 bases; unmatched junction bases: 10. CDR3 coding DNA: TGTGCCAGCAGCTCCCAGCGGGAGAGTAGCCACGAGCAGTACTTC. It codes for CASSSQRESSHEQYF.

The rearrangement links TRBV6-2 or TRBV6-3 to TRBJ1-6; no clear D. The CDR3 runs to 14 residues. The germline gives CDR1 MNHEY, CDR2 SVGEGT. V gave up 4 bases and J gave up 10 bases, with 14 bases separating them. The CDR3 spells CASSSAGFWSPLHF. The CDR3 DNA is TGTGCCAGCAGTTCGGCGGGGTTTTGGTCACCCCTCCACTTT.

The rearrangement uses TRBV12-2 and TRBJ1-1. TRBV12-2 is an annotated pseudogene. The CDR3 length is 15 residues. This chain's CDR3 is CASRFGTFFLSEAFF. In nucleotides, the CDR3 is TGTGCAAGTCGCTTTGGAACTTTTTTCCTTTCTGAAGCTTTCTTT.

In its sample, this clonotype was seen a few times. This rearrangement joins TRBV29-1 to TRBJ1-1; 7 positions agree with TRBD1. Germline values: CDR1 SQVTM, CDR2 ANQGSEA. This CDR3 spans 12 amino acids. The V and J ends lost 4 bases and 5 bases, in that order; junction bases with no gene match: 4. Written as DNA, the CDR3 is TGCAGCGTTGGACAGGGCGTGACTGAAGCTTTCTTT. It yields the protein CSVGQGVTEAFF.

The CDR3 here is CASSLLLGGYNEQFF. In DNA, the CDR3 is TGTGCCAGCAGCTTGTTGTTGGGGGGATACAATGAGCAGTTCTTC. The V call is TRBV5-6, the J call TRBJ2-1; D might be TRBD2 (6 bases). From germline, CDR1 is SGHDT and CDR2 YYEEEE. This CDR3 has 15 amino acids. With 1 base removed from V and 4 bases from J, the gap between germline ends came to 12 bases. Together with reference TRBV5-6 and TRBJ2-1, the CDR3 gives the full variable domain: DAGVTQSPTHLIKTRGQQVTLRCSPKSGHDTVSWYQQALGQGPQFIFQYYEEEERQRGNFPDRFSGHQFPNYSSELNVNALLLGDSALYLCASSLLLGGYNEQFFGPGTRLTVL.

This clonotype turned up a few times. The rearrangement links TRBV3-1 to TRBJ2-7; D might be TRBD2 (6 bases). Germline CDR1 is LGHDT and CDR2 is YNNKEL (reference sequence). Trimming removed 0 bases from V and 6 bases from J, with 12 bases in between. The CDR3 covers 14 residues. The CDR3 spells CASSQDHGGREQYF. The CDR3 DNA reads as TGTGCCAGCAGCCAAGATCACGGGGGACGCGAGCAGTACTTC.

This clonotype has more than one count but fewer than ten. This chain's CDR3 is CASSSSVSGEQYF. The CDR3 DNA is TGTGCCAGCAGCTCTAGCGTTTCGGGAGAGCAGTACTTC. The chain employs TRBV7-6 and TRBJ2-7; weak D call: TRBD2 (6 bases). The CDR3 is 13 amino acids. Germline CDR1 is SGHVS and CDR2 is FNYEAQ. Trimming cost V 4 bases and J 7 bases, with 14 bases left between them.

Worth noting for this clonotype: It is likely a read error, because the conserved phenylalanine at the end of the CDR3 is missing. The DNA is omitted, as the CDR3 cannot be located on it reliably, and the CDR3 follows TCRdb's listing. This sequence joins TRBV6-1 and TRBJ2-1; the table's D call TRBD2 went unverified against the DNA. Counting both end residues, the CDR3 totals 12 amino acids. Germline-derived CDR1 and CDR2 are MNHNS and SASEGT. The CDR3 protein is CASGFLGLAGPL.

This clonotype appeared a few times. The V and J genes are TRBV20-1 and TRBJ2-1, with 12 bases aligning to TRBD2. CDR1 is DFQATT, CDR2 SNEGSKA, per germline (reference sequence). Trimming at V came to 5 bases and at J to 9 bases, leaving 8 bases not matched to a gene. The CDR3 extends over 14 amino acids. The CDR3 DNA reads as TGCAGTGCTGGCCTAGCGGGAGGGCCGATTGAGCAGTTCTTC. As protein: CSAGLAGGPIEQFF.

This clonotype has at least ten counts. The chain has TRBV10-3 and TRBJ2-5; maybe TRBD1 (7 bases). CDR1 is ENHRY and CDR2 is SYGVKD in the germline V gene. CDR3 length: 17 residues. Trimming cost V 6 bases and J 5 bases, with 25 bases left between them. The CDR3 sequence is CAIRPYPGQEGEETQYF. DNA of the CDR3: TGTGCCATCAGGCCCTACCCCGGACAGGAGGGGGAGGAGACCCAGTACTTC.

In its sample, this clonotype was seen a few times. The V and J genes are TRBV10-3 and TRBJ2-1; D may be TRBD1 (5 bases). Germline loops: CDR1 ENHRY, CDR2 SYGVKD. The CDR3 spans 14 residues. Trimming removed 11 bases from V and 0 bases from J, with 14 bases in between. Here the CDR3 reads CAAHGQFSYNEQFF. The DNA for the CDR3 is TGTGCCGCTCACGGACAATTCTCCTACAATGAGCAGTTCTTC.

This clonotype has at least ten counts. This rearrangement joins TRBV12-3 or TRBV12-4 to TRBJ2-1; TRBD1 is a possible D gene (6 bases). V lost 1 base and J 10 bases, leaving 14 bases between the germline ends. This CDR3 has 14 amino acids. The CDR3 coding sequence is TGTGCCAGCAGTTTAGTCTTGCTTGGACAGGAGCAGTTCTTC. Protein sequence: CASSLVLLGQEQFF.

A few counts support this clonotype. This chain connects TRBV12-3 or TRBV12-4 to TRBJ2-1, with D uncertain. CDR3 length: 12 residues. Between the trimmed V and J ends, which lost 5 bases and 12 bases, there was a span of 14 bases. CDR3 protein: CASSPNTGSQFF. The CDR3 DNA sequence: TGTGCCAGCAGTCCCAATACTGGGTCGCAGTTCTTC.